A single sample gave rise to the 16 T cell receptor beta chains below, sequenced in a study of regulatory T cells in long-lasting Graves disease (dated by TCRdb to the early 2020s). The time point label, as the study defines it: newly diagnosed GD, antithyroid drugs for less than 3 months. For both TCR sequencing and RNA sequencing, RNA was extracted from PBMCs in TRIzol. Library preparation employed multiplex PCR. TCRdb names Illumina HiSeq 4000 as the instrument used. To build TCR beta libraries, CDR3 regions were amplified by Arm-PCR using iRepertoire HTBI primers. TCRdb itself trimmed the public reads at Q25 with fastp, ran MiXCR and retained productive beta chains. Rows with a matching CDR3 protein are joined into one entry that keeps the most common DNA and genes. For this sample the table gives more than 300,000 distinct CDR3 sequences, of which 16% were detected only once. Together, the top ten hold over 20% of the sample.

The sample was also linked to a second study, of T cells in Graves' hyperthyroidism and ophthalmopathy.

This specimen was peripheral blood mononuclear cells (PBMCs), taken at new diagnosis, from a patient treated with antithyroid drugs. These receptors were obtained from a young woman with Graves disease. Donor details come from another sample of the same person, matched by shared clones.

The chain employs TRBV9 and TRBJ2-7, with TRBD1 as a possible D gene (6 bases). This CDR3 has 15 amino acids. The V end was cut by 4 bases, the J end by 1 base, with 15 bases between. Germline values: CDR1 SGDLS, CDR2 YYNGEE. Here the CDR3 reads CASSPDPGQSYEQYF. In DNA, the CDR3 is TGTGCCAGCAGCCCCGACCCTGGACAGTCCTACGAGCAGTACTTC. The full variable domain, completed using reference TRBV9 and TRBJ2-7, is DSGVTQTPKHLITATGQRVTLRCSPRSGDLSVYWYQQSLDQGLQFLIQYYNGEERAKGNILERFSAQQFPDLHSELNLSSLELGDSALYFCASSPDPGQSYEQYFGPGTRLTVT.

This clonotype was detected a few times. CDR3: CAISYGEGYGYTF. For the CDR3, the DNA is TGTGCCATCAGTTACGGGGAAGGATATGGCTACACCTTC. This sequence joins TRBV10-3 and TRBJ1-2; no definite D call. Germline V gene data show CDR1 as ENHRY and CDR2 as SYGVKD. The CDR3 spans 13 residues. Trimming cost V 5 bases and J 5 bases, with 12 bases left between them.

This clonotype was observed at least ten times. The chain carries TRBV7-8 and TRBJ2-7; D gene ambiguous. The germline V and J ends were trimmed by 1 base and 4 bases, with 5 bases remaining between them. This CDR3 is built from 12 residues. In germline, CDR1 is SGHVS, CDR2 FQNEAQ. In DNA, the CDR3 is TGTGCCAGCAGCTTAGTGAGATACGAGCAGTACTTC. Translation: CASSLVRYEQYF. Together with reference TRBV7-8 and TRBJ2-7, the CDR3 gives the full variable domain: GAGVSQSPRYKVAKRGQDVALRCDPISGHVSLFWYQQALGQGPEFLTYFQNEAQLDKSGLPSDRFFAERPEGSVSTLKIQRTQQEDSAVYLCASSLVRYEQYFGPGTRLTVT.

In its sample, this clonotype was seen a few times. The chain couples TRBV9 to TRBJ2-1; D not certain. This CDR3 has 12 residues. The V end lost 0 bases, the J end lost 10 bases, and 8 bases lay between the germline ends. The germline gives CDR1 SGDLS, CDR2 YYNGEE. DNA of the CDR3: TGTGCCAGCAGCGTAGAACTCGGCGAGCAGTTCTTC. The encoded protein is CASSVELGEQFF.

Note on this clonotype: The conserved closing phenylalanine or tryptophan is absent in this CDR3, likely reflecting a read error. No DNA is shown, since the ends of the CDR3 on it are uncertain; the CDR3 is the one TCRdb lists. The chain joins TRBV7-9 to TRBJ2-7. Termini included, the CDR3 measures 12 amino acids. Germline lookup yields CDR1 SEHNR and CDR2 FQNEAQ (reference sequence). CDR3 sequence: CASSLDLRPKYS.

In regard to this clonotype: This may arise from a read error, as a much more abundant clone is one base away. The chain uses TRBV7-6 and TRBJ2-4, with TRBD2 identical over 11 bases. This CDR3 region has 15 residues. After removal of 6 bases from V and 13 bases from J, the junction contained 14 bases not matched to a gene. In germline, CDR1 is SGHVS, CDR2 FNYEAQ. The CDR3 protein is CASRRSGGAGEAQYF. DNA of the CDR3: TGTGCCAGCAGGCGTAGCGGGGGGGCCGGAGAGGCCCAGTACTTC.

This clonotype has at least ten counts. V usage is TRBV3-1 and J usage is TRBJ2-1; D gene ambiguous. V was trimmed by 4 bases and J by 7 bases, leaving 17 bases between them. Germline-derived CDR1 and CDR2 are LGHDT and YNNKEL (reference sequence). The CDR3 is 15 residues long. The CDR3 DNA reads TGTGCCAGCAGCCCTGACATTTATAACGGGAATGAGCAGTTCTTC. Protein product: CASSPDIYNGNEQFF.

This clonotype was seen ten or more times. Its ends do not fully match the called genes, so a read error is possible. The chain uses TRBV30 and TRBJ1-3; no clear D. Germline lookup yields CDR1 GTSNPN and CDR2 SVGIG (reference sequence). The CDR3 runs 15 residues. CDR3 amino acids: CARSVSSLAGNTIYF. Written as DNA, the CDR3 is TGTGCCCGGAGTGTAAGCAGTCTTGCTGGAAACACCATATATTTT.

This clonotype was recorded a few times. The gene calls are TRBV5-5 and TRBJ2-1; D not resolved. The CDR3 length is 17 residues. V dropped 4 bases and J dropped 9 bases, with 26 bases sitting between them. Per germline, CDR1 SGHKS and CDR2 YYEKEE (reference sequence). The CDR3 protein is CASSRVGGPTPGGEQFF. CDR3 coding DNA: TGTGCCAGCAGCCGGGTGGGCGGTCCCACCCCGGGCGGTGAGCAGTTCTTC.

Regarding this clonotype: This may come from a read error, since a much larger clone is one base off. V usage is TRBV4-1 and J usage is TRBJ1-3; D is ambiguous. The CDR3 covers 18 residues. The germline CDR1 and CDR2 sequences are MGHRA and YSYEKL. CDR3 bases: TGCGCCAGCGGCCAAGATCGTATAGGTGCGGGCTCTGGAAACACCATATATTTT. Encoded protein: CASGQDRIGAGSGNTIYF.

This clonotype was found many times. The J gene is TRBJ2-3, the V gene TRBV6-1, with 10 bases matching TRBD1. The CDR3 has 13 residues. Germline values: CDR1 MNHNS, CDR2 SASEGT. The trim removed 10 bases at V and 5 bases at J, leaving 6 bases unmatched. The DNA of the CDR3 is TGTGCCACCGGGACAGGGGAGGTAGATACGCAGTATTTT. Protein sequence: CATGTGEVDTQYF.

This clonotype has ten or more counts. The chain couples TRBV12-3 or TRBV12-4 to TRBJ2-7, with TRBD1 matching 11 bases. With 6 bases clipped from V and 3 bases from J, the junction kept 4 bases outside the gene matches. The CDR3 is 14 amino acids. The CDR3 loop is CASSWGTGGYEQYF. CDR3 bases: TGTGCCAGCAGCTGGGGGACAGGGGGCTACGAGCAGTACTTC.

The count of this clonotype is one. The rearrangement uses TRBV6-2 or TRBV6-3 and TRBJ2-1; 7 bases agree with TRBD1. J lost 7 bases, V lost 7 bases, and 7 bases had no gene match. The germline gives CDR1 MNHEY, CDR2 SVGEGT. The CDR3 sequence is 13 residues long. The CDR3 coding sequence is TGTGCCAGCACCTCGAGACAGGGAAATGAGCAGTTCTTC. Translation gives CASTSRQGNEQFF.

This clonotype has more than one count but fewer than ten. V is TRBV5-4 and J is TRBJ1-1, with 7 nucleotides matching TRBD1. Unmatched junction bases numbered 10, after V lost 4 bases and J lost 1 base. This CDR3 contains 16 residues. In germline, CDR1 is SGHNT, CDR2 YYREEE (reference sequence). The CDR3 loop reads CASSVSRDSGNTEAFF. The CDR3, as DNA: TGTGCCAGCAGCGTGAGCCGGGACAGCGGGAACACTGAAGCTTTCTTT.

This clonotype was seen a few times. The CDR3 nucleotides read TGTGCCAGCAGCAAAGAAACCCGCAGCACAGATACGCAGTATTTT. Translating it yields CASSKETRSTDTQYF. The chain couples TRBV9 to TRBJ2-3; D remains ambiguous. Trimming removed 4 bases from V and 0 bases from J, with 12 bases in between. Germline assignment: CDR1 SGDLS and CDR2 YYNGEE. The CDR3 is 15 amino acids.

The gene calls are TRBV20-1 and TRBJ1-5; D might be TRBD1 (6 bases). Germline V gene data show CDR1 as DFQATT and CDR2 as SNEGSKA (reference sequence). Trimming cost V 1 base and J 4 bases, with 14 bases left between them. This CDR3 comprises 15 residues. The CDR3 DNA sequence: TGCAGTGCTAGAGGGGCGTGGCAGGGGAATCAGCCCCAGCATTTT. It is translated as CSARGAWQGNQPQHF.